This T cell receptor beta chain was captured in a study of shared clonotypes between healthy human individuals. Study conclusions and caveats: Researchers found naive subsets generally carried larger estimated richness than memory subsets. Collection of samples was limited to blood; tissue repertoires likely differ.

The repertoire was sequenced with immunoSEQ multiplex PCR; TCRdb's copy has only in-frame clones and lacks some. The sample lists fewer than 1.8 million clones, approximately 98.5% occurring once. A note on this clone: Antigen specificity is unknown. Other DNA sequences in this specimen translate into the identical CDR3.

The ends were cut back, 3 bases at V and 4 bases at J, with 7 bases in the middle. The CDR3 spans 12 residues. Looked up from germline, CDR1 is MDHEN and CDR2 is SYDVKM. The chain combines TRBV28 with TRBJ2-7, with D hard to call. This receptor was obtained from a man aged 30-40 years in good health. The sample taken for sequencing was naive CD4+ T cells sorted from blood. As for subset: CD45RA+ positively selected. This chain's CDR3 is CASSLGGYEQYF. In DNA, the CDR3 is TGTGCCAGCAGTTTGGGCGGATACGAGCAGTACTTC.